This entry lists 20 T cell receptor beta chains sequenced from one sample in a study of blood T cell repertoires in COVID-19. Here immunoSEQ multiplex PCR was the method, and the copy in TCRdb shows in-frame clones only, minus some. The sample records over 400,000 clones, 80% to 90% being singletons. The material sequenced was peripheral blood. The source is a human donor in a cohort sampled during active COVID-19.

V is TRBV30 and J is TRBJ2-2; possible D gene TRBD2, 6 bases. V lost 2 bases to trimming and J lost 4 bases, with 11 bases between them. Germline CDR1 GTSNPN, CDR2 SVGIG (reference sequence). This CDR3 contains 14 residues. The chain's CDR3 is CAWSRVSGTGELFF. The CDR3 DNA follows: TGTGCCTGGAGTAGGGTTAGCGGCACCGGGGAGCTGTTTTTT. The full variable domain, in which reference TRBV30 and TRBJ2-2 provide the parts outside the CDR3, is SQTIHQWPATLVQPVGSPLSLECTVEGTSNPNLYWYRQAAGRGLQLLFYSVGIGQISSEVPQNLSASRPQDRQFILSSKKLLLSDSGFYLCAWSRVSGTGELFFGEGSRLTVL.

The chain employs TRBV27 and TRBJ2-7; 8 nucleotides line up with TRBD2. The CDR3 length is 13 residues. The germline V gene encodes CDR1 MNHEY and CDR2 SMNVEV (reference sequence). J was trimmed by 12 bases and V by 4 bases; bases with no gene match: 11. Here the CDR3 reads CASSSPGLVDRYF. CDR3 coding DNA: TGTGCCAGCAGTTCGCCGGGACTAGTTGATCGGTACTTC.

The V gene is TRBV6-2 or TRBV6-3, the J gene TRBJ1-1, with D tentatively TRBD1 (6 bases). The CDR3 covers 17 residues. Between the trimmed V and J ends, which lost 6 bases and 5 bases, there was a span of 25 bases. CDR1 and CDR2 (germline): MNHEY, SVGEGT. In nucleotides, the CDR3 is TGTGCCAGCAGCTCCAGCACCCAGGGGTGGCGGGTAACTGAAGCTTTCTTT. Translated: CASSSSTQGWRVTEAFF.

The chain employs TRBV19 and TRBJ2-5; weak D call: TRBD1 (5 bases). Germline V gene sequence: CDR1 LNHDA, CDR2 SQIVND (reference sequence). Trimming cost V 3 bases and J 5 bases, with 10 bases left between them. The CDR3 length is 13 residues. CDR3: CASSIQGRETQYF. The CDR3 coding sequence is TGTGCCAGTAGTATCCAGGGCCGCGAGACCCAGTACTTC.

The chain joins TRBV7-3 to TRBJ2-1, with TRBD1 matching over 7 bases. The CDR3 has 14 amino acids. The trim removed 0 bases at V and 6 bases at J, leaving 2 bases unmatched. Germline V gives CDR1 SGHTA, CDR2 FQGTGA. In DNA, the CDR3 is TGTGCCAGCAGCTTAACTCGGGACAGCAATGAGCAGTTCTTC. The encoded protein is CASSLTRDSNEQFF.

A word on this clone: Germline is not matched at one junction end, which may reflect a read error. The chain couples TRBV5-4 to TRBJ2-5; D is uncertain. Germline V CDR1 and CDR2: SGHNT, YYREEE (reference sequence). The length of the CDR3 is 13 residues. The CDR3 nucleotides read TGTGCCAGCAGCTTGCAAGCCCAAAAGACCCAGTACTTC. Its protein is CASSLQAQKTQYF. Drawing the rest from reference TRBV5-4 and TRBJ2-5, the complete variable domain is ETGVTQSPTHLIKTRGQQVTLRCSSQSGHNTVSWYQQALGQGPQFIFQYYREEENGRGNFPPRFSGLQFPNYSSELNVNALELDDSALYLCASSLQAQKTQYFGPGTRLLVL.

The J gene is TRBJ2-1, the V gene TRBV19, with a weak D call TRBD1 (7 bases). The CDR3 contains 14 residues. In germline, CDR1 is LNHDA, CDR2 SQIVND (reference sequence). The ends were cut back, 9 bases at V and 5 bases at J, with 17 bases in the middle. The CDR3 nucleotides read TGTGCCAGCCGGGAACCAGGGGGGCACAATGAGCAGTTCTTC. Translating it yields CASREPGGHNEQFF.

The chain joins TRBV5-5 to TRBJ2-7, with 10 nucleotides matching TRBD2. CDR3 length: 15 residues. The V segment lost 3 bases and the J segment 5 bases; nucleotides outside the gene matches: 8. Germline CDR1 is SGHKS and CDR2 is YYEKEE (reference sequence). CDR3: CASSSNPLAGDEQYF. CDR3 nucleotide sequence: TGTGCCAGCAGCTCGAACCCGCTAGCGGGAGACGAGCAGTACTTC.

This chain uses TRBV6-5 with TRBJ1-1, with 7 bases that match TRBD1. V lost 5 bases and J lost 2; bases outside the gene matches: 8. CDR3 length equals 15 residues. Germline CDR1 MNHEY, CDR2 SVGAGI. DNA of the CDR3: TGTGCCAGCAGTCTTCGGACAGGACAAAACACTGAAGCTTTCTTT. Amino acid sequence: CASSLRTGQNTEAFF.

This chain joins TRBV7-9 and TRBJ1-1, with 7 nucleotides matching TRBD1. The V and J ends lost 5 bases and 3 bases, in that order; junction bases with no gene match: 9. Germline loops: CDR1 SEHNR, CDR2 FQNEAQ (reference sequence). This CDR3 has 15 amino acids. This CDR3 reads CASSPFGTVDTEAFF. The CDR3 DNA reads TGTGCCAGCAGCCCGTTTGGGACAGTTGACACTGAAGCTTTCTTT.

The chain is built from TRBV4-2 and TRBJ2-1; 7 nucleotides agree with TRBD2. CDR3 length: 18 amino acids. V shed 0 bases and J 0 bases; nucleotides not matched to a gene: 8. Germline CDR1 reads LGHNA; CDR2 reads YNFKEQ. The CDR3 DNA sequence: TGTGCCAGCAGCCAAGATGCGGTCGGCGGGAGCTCCTACAATGAGCAGTTCTTC. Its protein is CASSQDAVGGSSYNEQFF.

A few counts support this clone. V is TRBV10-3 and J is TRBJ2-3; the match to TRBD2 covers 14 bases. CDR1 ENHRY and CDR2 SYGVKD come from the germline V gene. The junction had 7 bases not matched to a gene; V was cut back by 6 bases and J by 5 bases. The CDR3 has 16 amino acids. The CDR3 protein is CAISGGLAGAKDTQYF. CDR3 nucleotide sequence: TGTGCCATCAGCGGGGGACTAGCGGGAGCAAAAGATACGCAGTATTTT.

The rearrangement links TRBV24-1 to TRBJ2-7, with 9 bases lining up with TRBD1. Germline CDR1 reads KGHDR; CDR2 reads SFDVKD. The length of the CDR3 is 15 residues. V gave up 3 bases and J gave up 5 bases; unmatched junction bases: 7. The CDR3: CATSDTGQGIHEQYF. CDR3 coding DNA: TGTGCCACCAGTGATACGGGACAGGGAATCCACGAGCAGTACTTC.

CDR3 nucleotides: TGTGCCAGCAGCTTCAGGCTACCGAACACCGGGGAGCTGTTTTTT. Translated, it gives CASSFRLPNTGELFF. This chain connects TRBV7-9 to TRBJ2-2, with no clear D. CDR3 size: 15 residues. The V end was cut by 3 bases, the J end by 0 bases, with 8 bases between. Germline V gene sequence: CDR1 SEHNR, CDR2 FQNEAQ (reference sequence).

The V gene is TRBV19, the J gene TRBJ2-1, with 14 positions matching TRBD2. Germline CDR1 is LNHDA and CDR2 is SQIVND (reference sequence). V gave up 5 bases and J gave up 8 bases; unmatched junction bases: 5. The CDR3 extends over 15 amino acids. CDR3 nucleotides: TGTGCCAGTAGTCCCGGGACTAGCGGGAGTGATGAGCAGTTCTTC. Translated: CASSPGTSGSDEQFF.

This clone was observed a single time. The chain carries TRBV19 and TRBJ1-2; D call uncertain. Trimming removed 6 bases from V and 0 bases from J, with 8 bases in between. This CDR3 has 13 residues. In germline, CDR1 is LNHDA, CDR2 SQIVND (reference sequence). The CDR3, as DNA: TGTGCCAGTAGGGAGACCGCTAACTATGGCTACACCTTC. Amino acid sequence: CASRETANYGYTF.

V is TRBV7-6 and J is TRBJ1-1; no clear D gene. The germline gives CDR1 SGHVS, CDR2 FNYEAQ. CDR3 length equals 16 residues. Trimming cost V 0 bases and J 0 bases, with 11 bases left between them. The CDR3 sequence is CASSLARAAMNTEAFF. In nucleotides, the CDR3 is TGTGCCAGCAGCTTAGCGAGGGCAGCTATGAACACTGAAGCTTTCTTT.

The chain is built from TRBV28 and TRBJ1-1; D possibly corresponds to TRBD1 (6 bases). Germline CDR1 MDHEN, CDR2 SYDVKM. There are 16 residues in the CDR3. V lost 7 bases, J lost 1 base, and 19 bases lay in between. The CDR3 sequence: CASIAGRGQRNTEAFF. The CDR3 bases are TGTGCCAGCATAGCGGGGAGAGGACAGAGGAACACTGAAGCTTTCTTT.

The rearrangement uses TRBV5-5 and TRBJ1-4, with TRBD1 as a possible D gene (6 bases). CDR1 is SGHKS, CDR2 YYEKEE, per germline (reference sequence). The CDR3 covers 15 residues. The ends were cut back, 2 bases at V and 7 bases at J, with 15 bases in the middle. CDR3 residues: CASSFRPEDSEKLFF. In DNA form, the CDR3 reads TGTGCCAGCAGCTTCCGCCCCGAGGACAGTGAAAAACTGTTTTTT.

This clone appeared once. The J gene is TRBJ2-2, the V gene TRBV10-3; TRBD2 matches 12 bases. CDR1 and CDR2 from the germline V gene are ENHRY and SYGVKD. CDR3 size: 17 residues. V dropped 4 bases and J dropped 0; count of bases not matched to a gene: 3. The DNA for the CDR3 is TGTGCCATCAGTGGGACTAGCGGGATAGCGAACACCGGGGAGCTGTTTTTT. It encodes CAISGTSGIANTGELFF.